This T cell receptor beta chain appears in the sequencing data of a study of radiation and T cells in renal cell carcinoma (dated by TCRdb to between 2020 and 2021). The study in broad terms: Samples were obtained from a clinical trial, in which 15 Gy stereotactic body radiation therapy was delivered to primary renal cell carcinomas and nephrectomy was performed 4 weeks later. A total of fewer than 55 samples underwent TCR beta sequencing, made up of some 26 tumors and about 27 peripheral blood samples. In the 40 to 60 samples combined, 4 million to 5 million unique CDR3 nucleotide sequences were found, encoding 2,658,974 unique CDR3 amino acid sequences.

A note on this clone: There is no known antigen for this receptor. Base qualities are not recorded, but no much larger clone differs from it by a single base.

From its cysteine to its phenylalanine, the CDR3 spans 16 amino acids. Of the read, only the CDR3 DNA is kept; its 48 bases are in frame from base 1. Following the manufacturer's recommendations, the immunoSEQ kit was used to generate TCR beta libraries from genomic DNA. For library preparation, a first multiplex PCR was performed with proprietary primers, followed by a second PCR in which unique barcodes were added, and bead cleanups were performed after each round. Each sample batch included a kit-provided positive control reaction and a negative control reaction. The final libraries were assessed on an Agilent 4200 TapeStation D1000 ScreenTape, pooled by volume, and quantified by qPCR. Sequencing ran on an Illumina NextSeq500 with a MidOutput 150-cycle cartridge, using 156 Read1 and 15 Index1 cycles with kit custom primers. The pooled library was loaded at 0.95 to 1 pM with about 20% PhiX control spiked in. Turning to the authors' computational methods: Vendor-processed data were analyzed in R, with a clonotype defined as all T cells sharing the same CDR3 nucleotide sequence. In the clone abundance analyses, frequencies were normalized to the 10,000 most abundant clones in each sample. Public T cell clones, which averaged fewer than five per sample, were excluded before analysis. Tumor-enriched and baseline blood-enriched clonotypes were defined by at least a 32-fold difference in abundance between compartments. A beta-binomial differential abundance model was applied to find clonotypes that expanded or contracted between blood time points. Similarity between tumor and blood repertoires was quantified using the Baroni-Urbani and Buser coefficient, and groups were compared with two-tailed Wilcoxon tests in R. As stored in TCRdb, this immuneACCESS dataset retains in-frame rearrangements with V and J assigned. A fraction of the clones does not appear; measured against another copy, unresolved V genes explain less than half of the discrepancy, and the remainder lacks a known reason. V, J and clone size derive from that table, while D and trimming were established from the DNA sequence. This sample holds about 140,000 clones; 83% were observed only once. Approximately 24% of the sample lies in the top ten.

The sample's time point, from its label and the paper: baseline pretreatment blood. The treatment or condition label on this specimen signifies: 15 Gy SBRT to primary tumor, nephrectomy 4 weeks later. To follow tumor-enriched clonotypes, peripheral blood was collected serially from radiation-treated patients at baseline and again at 2 weeks and 4 weeks after SBRT. Renal cell carcinoma with clear cell pathology was present in all patients. The QIAamp DNA Blood Mini Kit (Qiagen) was used to prepare genomic DNA for TCR sequencing. The analyses included just those samples that passed every quality control check. Summary of the overall study and its limitations: Because no pretreatment tumor biopsies were available, whether clonotypes were present in the tumor at baseline could not be determined. Dynamics of the blood repertoire were not tracked past 4 weeks after treatment. In blood, the top tumor clonotypes increased between baseline and 2 weeks post-radiation and then shrank by 4 weeks, which suggests that tumor-resident clones expanded only transiently. With a single-armed trial design, the study had no way to address how radiation dose or scheduling affects the TCR repertoire.

The specimen was blood, collected from a patient whose treatment included radiotherapy and nephrectomy. This receptor was obtained from a woman aged 45-65 years with renal cell carcinoma. The chain was built from TRBV7-5 and TRBJ2-3; the table's D call, TRBD2, was not checked against the DNA. TRBV7-5 is reported as a pseudogene. The CDR3 sequence is CARSLARGSGRDTQYF. The DNA sequence is TGTGCCAGAAGCTTAGCTCGGGGGTCTGGGCGTGATACGCAGTATTTT.